This T cell receptor beta chain is drawn from a study of blood T cell repertoires in COVID-19. About the study: Material from acute and convalescent COVID-19 was sourced from the United States, Italy and Spain. PBMCs, B-cell-depleted T cells, or T cells provided the cDNA or gDNA that made up the material.

The CDR3 extends over 16 amino acids. V shed 0 bases and J shed 4 bases, with 13 bases lying between them. Germline CDR1 reads LGHNA; CDR2 reads YNFKEQ. In the original processing: Amplifying reference gene primers gave estimates of nucleated cell counts. The method was immunoSEQ multiplex PCR; TCRdb's version includes in-frame clones alone and lacks a portion of them. V and J calls and clone size are copied from that table; D and trimming were computed from the DNA. The sample records roughly 25,000 clones, roughly 82% being singletons. The gene calls are TRBV4-2 and TRBJ2-4; TRBD2 is a possible D gene (7 bases). The TCR originated in a human donor with active COVID-19. The donor label of this sample is uncertain. Sequenced: peripheral blood. The CDR3 loop reads CASSQELEGGKNIQYF. CDR3 nucleotide sequence: TGTGCCAGCAGCCAAGAACTCGAGGGGGGGAAAAACATTCAGTACTTC.